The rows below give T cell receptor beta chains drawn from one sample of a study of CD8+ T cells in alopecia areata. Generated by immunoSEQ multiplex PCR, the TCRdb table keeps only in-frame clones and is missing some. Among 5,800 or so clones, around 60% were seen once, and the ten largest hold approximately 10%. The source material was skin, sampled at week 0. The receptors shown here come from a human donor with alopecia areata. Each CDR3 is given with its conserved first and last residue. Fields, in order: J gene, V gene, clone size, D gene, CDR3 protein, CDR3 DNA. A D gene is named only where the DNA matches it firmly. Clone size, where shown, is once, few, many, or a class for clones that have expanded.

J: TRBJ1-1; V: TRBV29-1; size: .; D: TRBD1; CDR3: CSGNRGTNTEAFF; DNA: TGCAGCGGTAACAGGGGGACCAACACTGAAGCTTTCTTT
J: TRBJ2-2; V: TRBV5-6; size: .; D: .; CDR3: CASSLDQITGELFF; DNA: TGTGCCAGCAGCTTGGATCAAATCACCGGGGAGCTGTTTTTT
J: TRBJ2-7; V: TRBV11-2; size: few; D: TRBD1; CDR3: CASSSGQGAYEQYF; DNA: TGTGCCAGCAGCTCGGGACAGGGGGCGTACGAGCAGTACTTC
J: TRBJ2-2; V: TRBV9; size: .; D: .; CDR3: CASSVATANTGELFF; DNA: TGTGCCAGCAGCGTAGCTACAGCGAACACCGGGGAGCTGTTTTTT
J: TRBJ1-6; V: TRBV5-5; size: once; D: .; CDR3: CASSSDGVENSPLHF; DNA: TGTGCCAGCAGCTCAGATGGGGTCGAGAATTCACCCCTCCACTTT
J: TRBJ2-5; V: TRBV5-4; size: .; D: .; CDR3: CASSGGLRQETQYF; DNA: TGTGCCAGCAGCGGCGGGCTTCGACAAGAGACCCAGTACTTC
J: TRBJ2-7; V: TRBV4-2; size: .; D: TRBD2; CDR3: CASSLAGGSAYEQYF; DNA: TGTGCCAGCAGCTTAGCGGGGGGCTCTGCCTACGAGCAGTACTTC
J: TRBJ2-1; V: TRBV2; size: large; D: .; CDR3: CASSGTSPNEQFF; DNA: TGTGCCAGCAGTGGGACTTCCCCGAATGAGCAGTTCTTC
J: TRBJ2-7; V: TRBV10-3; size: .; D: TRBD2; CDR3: CAISESAGDYEQYF; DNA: TGTGCCATCAGTGAGTCGGCGGGGGACTACGAGCAGTACTTC
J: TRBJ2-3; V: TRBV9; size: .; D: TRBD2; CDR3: CASSGPWLAGVTDTQYF; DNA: TGTGCCAGCAGCGGACCCTGGCTAGCGGGGGTGACAGATACGCAGTATTTT
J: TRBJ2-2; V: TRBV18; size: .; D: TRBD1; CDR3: CASSPYSGQGASKLKELFF; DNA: TGTGCCAGCTCACCTTACTCGGGACAGGGGGCATCAAAACTGAAGGAGCTGTTTTTT
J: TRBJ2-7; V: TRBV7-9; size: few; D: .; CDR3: CALGSTGYPYEQYF; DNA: TGTGCCCTCGGGAGTACGGGGTACCCCTACGAGCAGTACTTC
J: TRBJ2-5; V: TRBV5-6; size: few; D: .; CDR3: CASRSGYQETQYF; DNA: TGTGCCAGCAGATCAGGGTACCAAGAGACCCAGTACTTC
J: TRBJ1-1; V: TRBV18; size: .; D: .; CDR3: CASSPRLKGGDPEAFF; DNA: TGTGCCAGCTCACCAAGGTTGAAAGGAGGGGACCCTGAAGCTTTCTTT
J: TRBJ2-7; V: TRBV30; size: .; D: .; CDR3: CAWSEFQPGVYEQYF; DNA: TGTGCCTGGAGTGAGTTCCAGCCAGGGGTCTACGAGCAGTACTTC
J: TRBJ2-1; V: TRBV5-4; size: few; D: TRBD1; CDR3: CASSKRDSYNEQFF; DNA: TGTGCCAGCAGCAAGAGGGACAGCTACAATGAGCAGTTCTTC
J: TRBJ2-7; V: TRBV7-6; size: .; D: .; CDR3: CASSPAGPSYEQYF; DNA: TGTGCCAGCAGCCCAGCGGGTCCTTCCTACGAGCAGTACTTC